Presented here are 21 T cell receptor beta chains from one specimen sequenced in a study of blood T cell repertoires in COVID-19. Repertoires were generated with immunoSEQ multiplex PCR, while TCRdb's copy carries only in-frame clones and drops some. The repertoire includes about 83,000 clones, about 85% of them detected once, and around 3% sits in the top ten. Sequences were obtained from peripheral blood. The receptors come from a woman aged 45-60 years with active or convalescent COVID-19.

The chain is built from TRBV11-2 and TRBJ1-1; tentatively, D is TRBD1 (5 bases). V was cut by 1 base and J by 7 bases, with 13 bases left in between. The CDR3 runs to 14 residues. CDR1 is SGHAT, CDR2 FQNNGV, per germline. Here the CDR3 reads CASSLAGGDFEAFF. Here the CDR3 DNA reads TGTGCCAGCAGCTTAGCGGGAGGGGATTTTGAAGCTTTCTTT. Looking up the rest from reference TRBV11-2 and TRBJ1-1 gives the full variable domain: EAGVAQSPRYKIIEKRQSVAFWCNPISGHATLYWYQQILGQGPKLLIQFQNNGVVDDSQLPKDRFSAERLKGVDSTLKIQPAKLEDSAVYLCASSLAGGDFEAFFGQGTRLTVV.

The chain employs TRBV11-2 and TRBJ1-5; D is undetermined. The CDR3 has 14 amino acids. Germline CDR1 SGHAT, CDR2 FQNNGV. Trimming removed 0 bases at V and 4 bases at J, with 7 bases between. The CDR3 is CASSLEVTNQPQHF. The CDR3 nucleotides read TGTGCCAGCAGCTTAGAGGTCACTAATCAGCCCCAGCATTTT.

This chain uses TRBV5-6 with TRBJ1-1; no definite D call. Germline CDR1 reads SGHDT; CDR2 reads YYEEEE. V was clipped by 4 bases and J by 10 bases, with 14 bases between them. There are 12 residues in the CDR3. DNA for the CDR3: TGTGCCAGCAGCATAAACGCCGAAGCAGCTTTCTTT. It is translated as CASSINAEAAFF.

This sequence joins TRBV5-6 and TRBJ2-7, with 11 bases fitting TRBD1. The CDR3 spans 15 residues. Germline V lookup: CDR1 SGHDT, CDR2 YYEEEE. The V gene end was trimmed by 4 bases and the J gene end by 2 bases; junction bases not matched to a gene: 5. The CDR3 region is CASSPGTGGAYEQYF. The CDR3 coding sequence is TGTGCCAGCAGCCCGGGGACAGGGGGAGCCTACGAGCAGTACTTC.

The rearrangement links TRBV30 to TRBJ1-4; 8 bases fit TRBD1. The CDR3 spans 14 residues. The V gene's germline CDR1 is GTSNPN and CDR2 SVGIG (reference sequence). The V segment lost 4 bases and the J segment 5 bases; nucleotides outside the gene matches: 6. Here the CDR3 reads CAWTRQGINEKLFF. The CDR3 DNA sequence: TGTGCCTGGACCAGACAGGGGATCAATGAAAAACTGTTTTTT.

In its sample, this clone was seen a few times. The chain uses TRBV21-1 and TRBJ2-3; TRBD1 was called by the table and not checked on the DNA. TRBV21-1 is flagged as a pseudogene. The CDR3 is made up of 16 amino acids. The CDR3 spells CASSKGAGFDADTQYF. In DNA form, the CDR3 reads TGTGCCAGCAGCAAAGGGGCAGGGTTTGATGCAGATACGCAGTATTTT.

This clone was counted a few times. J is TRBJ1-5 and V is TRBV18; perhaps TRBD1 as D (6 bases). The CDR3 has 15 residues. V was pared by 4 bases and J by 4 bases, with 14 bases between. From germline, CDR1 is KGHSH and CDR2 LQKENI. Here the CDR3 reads CASSLSVDRNQPQHF. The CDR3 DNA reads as TGTGCCAGCTCACTGAGCGTCGACAGGAATCAGCCCCAGCATTTT.

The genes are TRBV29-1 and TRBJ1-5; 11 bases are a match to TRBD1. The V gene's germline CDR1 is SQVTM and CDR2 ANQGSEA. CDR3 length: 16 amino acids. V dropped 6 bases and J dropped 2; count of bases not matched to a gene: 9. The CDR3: CSVAGTGGSGNQPQHF. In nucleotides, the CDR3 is TGCAGCGTCGCCGGGACAGGGGGGTCTGGCAATCAGCCCCAGCATTTT.

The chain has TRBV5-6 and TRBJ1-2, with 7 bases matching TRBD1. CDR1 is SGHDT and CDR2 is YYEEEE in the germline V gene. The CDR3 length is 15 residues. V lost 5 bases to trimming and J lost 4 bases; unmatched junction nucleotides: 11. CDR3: CASSLGSTGTYGYTF. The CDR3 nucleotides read TGTGCCAGCAGTCTGGGATCGACAGGGACCTATGGCTACACCTTC.

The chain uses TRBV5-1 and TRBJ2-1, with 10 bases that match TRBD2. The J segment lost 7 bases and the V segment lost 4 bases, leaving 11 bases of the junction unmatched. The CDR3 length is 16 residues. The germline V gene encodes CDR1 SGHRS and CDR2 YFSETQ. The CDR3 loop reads CASSPSTSGDWNEQFF. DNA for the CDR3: TGCGCCAGCAGCCCATCAACTAGCGGGGATTGGAATGAGCAGTTCTTC. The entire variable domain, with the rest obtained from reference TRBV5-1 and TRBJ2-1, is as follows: KAGVTQTPRYLIKTRGQQVTLSCSPISGHRSVSWYQQTPGQGLQFLFEYFSETQRNKGNFPGRFSGRQFSNSRSEMNVSTLELGDSALYLCASSPSTSGDWNEQFFGPGTRLTVL.

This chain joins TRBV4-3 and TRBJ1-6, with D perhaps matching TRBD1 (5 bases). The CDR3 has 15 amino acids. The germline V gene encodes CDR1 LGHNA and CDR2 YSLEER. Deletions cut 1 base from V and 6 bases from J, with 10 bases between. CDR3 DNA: TGCGCCAGCAGCCAAGGGAAAGGGGTTAATTCACCCCTCCACTTT. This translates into CASSQGKGVNSPLHF.

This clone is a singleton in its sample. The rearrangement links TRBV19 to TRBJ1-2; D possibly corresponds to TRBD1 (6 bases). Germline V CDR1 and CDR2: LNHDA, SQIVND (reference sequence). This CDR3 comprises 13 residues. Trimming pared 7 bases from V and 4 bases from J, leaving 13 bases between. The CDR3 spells CASTPDRRYGYTF. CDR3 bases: TGTGCCAGTACTCCAGACAGGCGCTATGGCTACACCTTC.

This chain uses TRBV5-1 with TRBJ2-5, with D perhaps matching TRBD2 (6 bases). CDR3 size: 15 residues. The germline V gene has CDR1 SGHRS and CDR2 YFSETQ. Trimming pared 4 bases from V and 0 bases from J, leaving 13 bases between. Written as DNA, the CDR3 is TGCGCCAGCAGCCCTGGGGCGGGGTACCAAGAGACCCAGTACTTC. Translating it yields CASSPGAGYQETQYF.

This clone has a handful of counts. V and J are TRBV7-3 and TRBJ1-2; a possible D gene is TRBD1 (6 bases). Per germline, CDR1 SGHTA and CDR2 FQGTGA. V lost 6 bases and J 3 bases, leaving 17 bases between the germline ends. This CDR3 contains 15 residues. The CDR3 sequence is CASRPSGTSHYGYTF. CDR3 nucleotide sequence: TGTGCCAGCAGGCCCTCCGGGACATCACACTATGGCTACACCTTC. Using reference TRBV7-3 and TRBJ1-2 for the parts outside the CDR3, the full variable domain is GAGVSQTPSNKVTEKGKYVELRCDPISGHTALYWYRQSLGQGPEFLIYFQGTGAADDSGLPNDRFFAVRPEGSVSTLKIQRTERGDSAVYLCASRPSGTSHYGYTFGSGTRLTVV.

DNA for the CDR3: TGTGCCAGCAGCCCCGCAGGGGAGTCCTACGAGCAGTACTTC. It yields the protein CASSPAGESYEQYF. The V and J genes are TRBV7-2 and TRBJ2-7; maybe TRBD1 (6 bases). CDR3 length equals 14 residues. Per the germline V gene, CDR1 is SGHTA and CDR2 is FQGNSA. Trimming stripped 5 bases from V and 1 base from J, with 12 bases between.

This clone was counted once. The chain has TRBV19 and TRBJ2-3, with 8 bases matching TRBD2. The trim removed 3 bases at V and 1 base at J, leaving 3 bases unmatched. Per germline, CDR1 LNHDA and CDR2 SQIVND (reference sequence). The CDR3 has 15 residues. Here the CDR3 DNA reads TGTGCCAGTAGTATTTGGCGGGGGGGCACAGATACGCAGTATTTT. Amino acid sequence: CASSIWRGGTDTQYF.

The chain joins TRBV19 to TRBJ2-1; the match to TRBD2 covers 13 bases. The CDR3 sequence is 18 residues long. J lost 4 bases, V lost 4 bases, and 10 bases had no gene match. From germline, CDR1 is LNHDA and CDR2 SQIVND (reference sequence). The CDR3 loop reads CASSKFHTTSGGYNEQFF. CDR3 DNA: TGTGCCAGTAGTAAATTTCACACGACTAGCGGGGGGTACAATGAGCAGTTCTTC.

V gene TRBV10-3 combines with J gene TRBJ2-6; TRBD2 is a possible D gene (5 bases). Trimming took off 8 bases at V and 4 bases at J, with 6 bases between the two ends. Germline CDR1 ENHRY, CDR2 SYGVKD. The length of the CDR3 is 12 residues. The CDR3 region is CAIGGGANVLTF. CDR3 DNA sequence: TGTGCCATCGGCGGGGGGGCCAACGTCCTGACTTTC.

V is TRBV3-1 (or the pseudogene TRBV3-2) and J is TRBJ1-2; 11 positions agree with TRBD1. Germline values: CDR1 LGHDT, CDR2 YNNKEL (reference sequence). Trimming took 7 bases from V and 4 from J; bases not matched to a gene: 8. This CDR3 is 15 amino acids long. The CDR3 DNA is TGTGCCAGCACCTACGGTGGGACAGGGGGCTATGGCTACACCTTC. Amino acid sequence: CASTYGGTGGYGYTF.

This CDR3 reads CASSLATMNTEAFF. CDR3 bases: TGTGCCAGCAGCTTAGCGACAATGAACACTGAAGCTTTCTTT. The gene calls are TRBV7-9 and TRBJ1-1, with D hard to call. Germline-derived CDR1 and CDR2 are SEHNR and FQNEAQ (reference sequence). The length of the CDR3 is 14 residues. V lost 0 bases and J lost 0, with 5 bases in between. The full variable domain, with the rest looked up from reference TRBV7-9 and TRBJ1-1, is DTGVSQNPRHKITKRGQNVTFRCDPISEHNRLYWYRQTLGQGPEFLTYFQNEAQLEKSRLLSDRFSAERPKGSFSTLEIQRTEQGDSAMYLCASSLATMNTEAFFGQGTRLTVV.

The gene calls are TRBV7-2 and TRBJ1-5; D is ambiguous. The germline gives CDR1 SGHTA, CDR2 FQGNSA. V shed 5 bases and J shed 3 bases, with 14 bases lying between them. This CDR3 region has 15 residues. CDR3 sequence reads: CASSPGGRNNQPQHF. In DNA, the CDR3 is TGTGCCAGCAGCCCCGGCGGGCGAAACAATCAGCCCCAGCATTTT.